This TCR beta chain was recorded in a study of immune cell composition in non-small cell lung cancer. Study as a whole: Histologic subtype was mainly adenocarcinoma or squamous cell carcinoma. Study-level findings and limits: Smoking pack-years did not significantly correlate with tumour TCR-beta clonality. Squamous lung tumours showed higher top 10 clone scores and clonality than adenocarcinomas.

Germline trimming cut 5 bases from V and 0 bases from J; bases unmatched to any gene: 7. Germline assignment: CDR1 MDHEN and CDR2 SYDVKM. This CDR3 is 17 amino acids long. TCRdb's copy holds only in-frame clones and misses some; the assay was immunoSEQ multiplex PCR. The table has a few thousand clones, approximately 72% seen once; the top ten hold about 12%. Worth noting for this clone: The antigen is unknown.

This chain joins TRBV28 and TRBJ2-2, with 9 bases matching TRBD2. The specimen sequenced was lung tumor tissue. This clonotype originated in a human donor with non-small cell lung cancer. As DNA, the CDR3 is TGTGCCAGCAGTCCCCCAGGCGGGAGGGCGAACACCGGGGAGCTGTTTTTT. This codes for CASSPPGGRANTGELFF.